These 18 T cell receptor beta chains originate from one sample sequenced in a study of blood T cell repertoires in COVID-19 (TCRdb year 2020). Library preparation employed the immunoSEQ multiplex PCR assay. TCRdb mirrors the immuneACCESS table, restricted to in-frame sequences. Some clones are absent from its copies; in checked studies, under half trace to an unresolved V gene, and the reason for the others is unknown. In all, the sample holds about 260,000 clones, and 84% of those were seen once. The ten largest clones represent 8.6% of the sample. The sequenced material came from peripheral blood. Every receptor here comes from a human donor in a cohort sampled during active COVID-19.

The chain uses TRBV27 and TRBJ1-1; D possibly corresponds to TRBD1 (6 bases). CDR3 length equals 14 residues. V lost 2 bases to trimming and J lost 5 bases, with 12 bases between them. Germline CDR1 is MNHEY and CDR2 is SMNVEV (reference sequence). The CDR3 region is CASSLKGGKTEAFF. CDR3 coding DNA: TGTGCCAGCAGTTTAAAAGGGGGAAAGACTGAAGCTTTCTTT.

The V call is TRBV4-3, the J call TRBJ2-1; tentatively, D is TRBD2 (6 bases). Trimming stripped 4 bases from V and 7 bases from J, with 14 bases between. Germline V gives CDR1 LGHNA, CDR2 YSLEER. The CDR3 covers 14 residues. The CDR3 here is CASSLNAGSNEQFF. For the CDR3, the DNA is TGCGCCAGCAGCCTAAATGCCGGGAGTAATGAGCAGTTCTTC.

This clone was seen a single time. J is TRBJ2-3 and V is TRBV19, with D unclear. CDR3 size: 16 residues. V lost 5 bases and J lost 0, with 15 bases in between. Looked up from germline, CDR1 is LNHDA and CDR2 is SQIVND (reference sequence). CDR3 nucleotide sequence: TGTGCCAGTAGTCAGACGGCGACTTCTAGCACAGATACGCAGTATTTT. It specifies CASSQTATSSTDTQYF. The full variable domain, its missing parts supplied by reference TRBV19 and TRBJ2-3, is DGGITQSPKYLFRKEGQNVTLSCEQNLNHDAMYWYRQDPGQGLRLIYYSQIVNDFQKGDIAEGYSVSREKKESFPLTVTSAQKNPTAFYLCASSQTATSSTDTQYFGPGTRLTVL.

V and J are TRBV24-1 and TRBJ1-4; TRBD1 aligns across 8 bases. Germline CDR1 KGHDR, CDR2 SFDVKD. J lost 10 bases, V lost 5 bases, and 8 bases had no gene match. The length of the CDR3 is 14 residues. CDR3 sequence reads: CATSGTGRSGKLFF. CDR3 nucleotide sequence: TGTGCCACCAGTGGGACAGGGCGTTCGGGAAAACTGTTTTTT.

The chain employs TRBV2 and TRBJ2-5; 12 bases are a match to TRBD2. The V gene's germline CDR1 is SNHLY and CDR2 FYNNEI. The CDR3 spans 16 residues. The V gene end was trimmed by 6 bases and the J gene end by 1 base; junction bases not matched to a gene: 6. CDR3 in amino acids: CASRELAGGLQETQYF. The CDR3 DNA is TGTGCCAGCAGGGAGCTAGCGGGAGGGCTCCAAGAGACCCAGTACTTC.

This clone came up once. The genes are TRBV5-4 and TRBJ2-1; no reliable D call. Trimming cost V 4 bases and J 5 bases, with 7 bases left between them. The germline V gene encodes CDR1 SGHNT and CDR2 YYREEE (reference sequence). This CDR3 contains 12 residues. CDR3 region: CASSPEDNEQFF. The CDR3 DNA reads as TGTGCCAGCAGCCCCGAGGACAATGAGCAGTTCTTC. The full variable domain, its missing parts supplied by reference TRBV5-4 and TRBJ2-1, is ETGVTQSPTHLIKTRGQQVTLRCSSQSGHNTVSWYQQALGQGPQFIFQYYREEENGRGNFPPRFSGLQFPNYSSELNVNALELDDSALYLCASSPEDNEQFFGPGTRLTVL.

The chain couples TRBV9 to TRBJ2-7; weak D call: TRBD1 (5 bases). CDR3 size: 14 residues. Germline V gene sequence: CDR1 SGDLS, CDR2 YYNGEE. Trimming cost V 0 bases and J 2 bases, with 9 bases left between them. The CDR3 DNA is TGTGCCAGCAGCGTAGAGGGGCATCCCTACGAGCAGTACTTC. Protein sequence: CASSVEGHPYEQYF.

The V gene is TRBV3-1 (or the pseudogene TRBV3-2), the J gene TRBJ2-1, with TRBD2 matching over 7 bases. Germline values: CDR1 LGHDT, CDR2 YNNKEL (reference sequence). The CDR3 is made up of 15 amino acids. The V and J ends lost 4 bases and 3 bases, in that order; junction bases with no gene match: 6. CDR3 nucleotide sequence: TGTGCCAGCAGCCGTTCCGGGACTAACTACAATGAGCAGTTCTTC. Translating gives CASSRSGTNYNEQFF.

The chain employs TRBV7-9 and TRBJ2-2, with 9 bases matching TRBD1. The V gene's germline CDR1 is SEHNR and CDR2 FQNEAQ (reference sequence). This CDR3 region has 14 residues. V was pared by 5 bases and J by 7 bases, with 5 bases of the junction left unmatched. CDR3 loop: CASSRTGANGELFF. The DNA for the CDR3 is TGTGCCAGCAGCCGGACAGGGGCGAACGGGGAGCTGTTTTTT. The entire variable domain, with the rest obtained from reference TRBV7-9 and TRBJ2-2, is as follows: DTGVSQNPRHKITKRGQNVTFRCDPISEHNRLYWYRQTLGQGPEFLTYFQNEAQLEKSRLLSDRFSAERPKGSFSTLEIQRTEQGDSAMYLCASSRTGANGELFFGEGSRLTVL.

The chain has TRBV6-5 and TRBJ1-5, with D uncertain. V dropped 6 bases and J dropped 2 bases, with 8 bases sitting between them. The germline V gene has CDR1 MNHEY and CDR2 SVGAGI. The CDR3 has 13 amino acids. Here the CDR3 DNA reads TGTGCCAGCAGCCAGTACGGCAATCAGCCCCAGCATTTT. Translating gives CASSQYGNQPQHF.

This chain uses TRBV6-5 with TRBJ1-1, with D possibly TRBD1 on 6 matching bases. The V end was cut by 7 bases, the J end by 8 bases, with 14 bases between. Per the germline V gene, CDR1 is MNHEY and CDR2 is SVGAGI. CDR3 length: 12 amino acids. The CDR3 loop is CASNRGASEAFF. CDR3 nucleotides: TGTGCCAGCAACCGGGGGGCATCAGAAGCTTTCTTT.

The rearrangement joins TRBV25-1 to TRBJ2-3; no reliable D call. The CDR3 runs 14 residues. Trimming took off 1 base at V and 6 bases at J, with 11 bases between the two ends. Germline CDR1 and CDR2: MGHDK and SYGVNS. This chain's CDR3 is CASSEFKPTDTQYF. DNA for the CDR3: TGTGCCAGCAGTGAATTTAAGCCAACCGATACGCAGTATTTT.

The gene calls are TRBV11-2 and TRBJ1-1; 8 bases match TRBD1. J was trimmed by 5 bases and V by 1 base; bases with no gene match: 6. CDR1 and CDR2 from the germline V gene are SGHAT and FQNNGV. The CDR3 loop spans 15 amino acids. CDR3 in DNA: TGTGCCAGCAGCTTAGGTCACAGGGGGGAGACTGAAGCTTTCTTT. Protein: CASSLGHRGETEAFF. Looking up the rest from reference TRBV11-2 and TRBJ1-1 gives the full variable domain: EAGVAQSPRYKIIEKRQSVAFWCNPISGHATLYWYQQILGQGPKLLIQFQNNGVVDDSQLPKDRFSAERLKGVDSTLKIQPAKLEDSAVYLCASSLGHRGETEAFFGQGTRLTVV.

V and J are TRBV5-1 and TRBJ2-1; D is unresolved. The CDR3 runs 14 residues. The ends were cut back, 2 bases at V and 4 bases at J, with 10 bases in the middle. The V gene's germline CDR1 is SGHRS and CDR2 YFSETQ. In DNA form, the CDR3 reads TGCGCCAGCAGCTTAGACAAGAAGTACAATGAGCAGTTCTTC. Translated, it gives CASSLDKKYNEQFF.

The genes are TRBV7-8 and TRBJ2-7, with 7 positions matching TRBD1. The germline V gene has CDR1 SGHVS and CDR2 FQNEAQ. Losses at the gene ends were 1 base for V and 2 bases for J; bases not matched to a gene: 5. The CDR3 covers 15 residues. The CDR3 bases are TGTGCCAGCAGCTTAGTCCCAGGGGGACCCTACGAGCAGTACTTC. Protein product: CASSLVPGGPYEQYF.

Concerning this clone: Other nucleotide sequences in the sample specify the same CDR3. The chain is built from TRBV19 and TRBJ2-6; D possibly corresponds to TRBD2 (6 bases). Trimming took off 6 bases at V and 0 bases at J, with 15 bases between the two ends. The CDR3 runs to 17 residues. The germline CDR1 and CDR2 sequences are LNHDA and SQIVND (reference sequence). CDR3 in DNA: TGTGCCAGTAGCGTACTAGCAGTGGACTCTGGGGCCAACGTCCTGACTTTC. Protein sequence: CASSVLAVDSGANVLTF.

V usage is TRBV27 and J usage is TRBJ1-2; 8 bases map to TRBD1. The CDR3 has 17 amino acids. Germline V gene lookup returns CDR1 MNHEY and CDR2 SMNVEV (reference sequence). V was pared by 1 base and J by 6 bases, with 13 bases of the junction left unmatched. The CDR3 DNA reads TGTGCCAGCAGTTTATACACAGGGGGAGGACCATTCGATGGCTACACCTTC. Amino acid sequence: CASSLYTGGGPFDGYTF.

This rearrangement joins TRBV7-9 to TRBJ2-2; 7 bases are a match to TRBD1. CDR1 is SEHNR and CDR2 is FQNEAQ in the germline V gene (reference sequence). V was pared by 7 bases and J by 0 bases, with 11 bases of the junction left unmatched. This CDR3 is 17 amino acids long. The CDR3 region has the DNA TGTGCCAGCACCCTCTTATTCGGGACAGCGAACACCGGGGAGCTGTTTTTT. Protein: CASTLLFGTANTGELFF.